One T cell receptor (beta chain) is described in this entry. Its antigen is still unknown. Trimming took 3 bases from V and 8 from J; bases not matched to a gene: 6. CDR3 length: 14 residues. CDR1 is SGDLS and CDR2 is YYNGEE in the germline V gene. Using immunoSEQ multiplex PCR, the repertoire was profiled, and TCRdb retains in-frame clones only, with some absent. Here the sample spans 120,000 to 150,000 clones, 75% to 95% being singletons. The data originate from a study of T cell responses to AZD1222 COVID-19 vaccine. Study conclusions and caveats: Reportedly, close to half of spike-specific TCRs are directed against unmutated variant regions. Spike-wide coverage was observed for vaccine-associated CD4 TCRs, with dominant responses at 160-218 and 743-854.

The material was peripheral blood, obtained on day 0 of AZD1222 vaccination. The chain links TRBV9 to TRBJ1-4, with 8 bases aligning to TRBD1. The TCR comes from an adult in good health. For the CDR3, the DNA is TGTGCCAGCAGCGGGGACAGGCAGGACGAAAAACTGTTTTTT. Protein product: CASSGDRQDEKLFF.